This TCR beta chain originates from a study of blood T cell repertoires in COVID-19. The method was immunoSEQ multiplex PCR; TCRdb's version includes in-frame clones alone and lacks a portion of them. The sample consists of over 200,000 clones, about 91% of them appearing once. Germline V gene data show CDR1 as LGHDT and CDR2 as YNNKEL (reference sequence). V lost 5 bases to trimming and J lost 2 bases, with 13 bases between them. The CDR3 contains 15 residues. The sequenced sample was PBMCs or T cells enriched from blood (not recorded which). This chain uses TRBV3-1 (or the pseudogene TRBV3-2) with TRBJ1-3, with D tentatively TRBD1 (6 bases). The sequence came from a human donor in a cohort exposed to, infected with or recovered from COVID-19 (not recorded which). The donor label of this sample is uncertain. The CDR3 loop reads CASSKRGGTGNTIYF. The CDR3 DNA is TGTGCCAGCAGCAAGCGTGGGGGCACTGGAAACACCATATATTTT.